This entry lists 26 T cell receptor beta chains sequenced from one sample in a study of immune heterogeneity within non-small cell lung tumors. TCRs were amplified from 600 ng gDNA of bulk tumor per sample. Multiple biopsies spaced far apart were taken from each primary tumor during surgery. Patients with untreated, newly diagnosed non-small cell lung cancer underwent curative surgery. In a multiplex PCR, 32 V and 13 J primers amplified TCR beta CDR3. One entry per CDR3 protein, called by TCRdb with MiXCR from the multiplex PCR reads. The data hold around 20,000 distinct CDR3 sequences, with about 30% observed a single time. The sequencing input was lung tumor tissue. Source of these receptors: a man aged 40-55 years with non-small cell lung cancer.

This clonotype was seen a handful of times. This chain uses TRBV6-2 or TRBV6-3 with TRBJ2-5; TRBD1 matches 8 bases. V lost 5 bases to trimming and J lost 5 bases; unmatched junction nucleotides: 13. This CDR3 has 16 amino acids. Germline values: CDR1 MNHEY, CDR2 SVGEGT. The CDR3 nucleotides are TGTGCCAGCAGTCCCTCCCGGACAGGGTTGGGGGAGACCCAGTACTTC. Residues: CASSPSRTGLGETQYF.

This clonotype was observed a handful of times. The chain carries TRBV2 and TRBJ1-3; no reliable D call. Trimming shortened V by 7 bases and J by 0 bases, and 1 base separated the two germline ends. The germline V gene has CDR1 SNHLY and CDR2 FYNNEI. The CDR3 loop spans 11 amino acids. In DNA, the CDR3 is TGTGCCAGCAACTCTGGAAACACCATATATTTT. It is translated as CASNSGNTIYF. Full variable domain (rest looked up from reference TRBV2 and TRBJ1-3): EPEVTQTPSHQVTQMGQEVILRCVPISNHLYFYWYRQILGQKVEFLVSFYNNEISEKSEIFDDQFSVERPDGSNFTLKIRSTKLEDSAMYFCASNSGNTIYFGEGSWLTVV.

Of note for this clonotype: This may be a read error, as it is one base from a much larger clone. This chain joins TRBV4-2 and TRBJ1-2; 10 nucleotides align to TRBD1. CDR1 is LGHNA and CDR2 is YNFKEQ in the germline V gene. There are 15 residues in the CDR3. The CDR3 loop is CARSPQDRGQDGYTF. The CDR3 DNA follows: TGTGCCAGAAGCCCCCAAGACAGGGGGCAGGATGGCTACACCTTC.

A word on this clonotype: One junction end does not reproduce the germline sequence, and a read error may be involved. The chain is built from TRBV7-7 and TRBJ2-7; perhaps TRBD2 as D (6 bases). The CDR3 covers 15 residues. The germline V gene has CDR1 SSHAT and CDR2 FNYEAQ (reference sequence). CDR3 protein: CASSLNLATRHEQYF. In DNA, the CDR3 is TGTGCTAGCAGCTTGAACCTAGCGACTAGACACGAGCAGTACTTC.

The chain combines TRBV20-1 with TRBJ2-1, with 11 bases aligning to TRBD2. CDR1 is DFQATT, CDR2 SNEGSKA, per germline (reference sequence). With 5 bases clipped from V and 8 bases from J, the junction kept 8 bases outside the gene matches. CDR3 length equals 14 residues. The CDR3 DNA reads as TGCAGTGCTCCGCGACTAGCGGGGCGGGATGAGCAGTTCTTC. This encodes CSAPRLAGRDEQFF.

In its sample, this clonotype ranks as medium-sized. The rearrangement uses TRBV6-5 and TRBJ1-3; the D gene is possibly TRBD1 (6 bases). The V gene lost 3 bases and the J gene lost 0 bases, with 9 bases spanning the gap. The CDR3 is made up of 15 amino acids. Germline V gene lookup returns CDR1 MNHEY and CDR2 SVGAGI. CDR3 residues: CASSYRGGSGNTIYF. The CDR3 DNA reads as TGTGCCAGCAGTTATAGGGGGGGCTCTGGAAACACCATATATTTT.

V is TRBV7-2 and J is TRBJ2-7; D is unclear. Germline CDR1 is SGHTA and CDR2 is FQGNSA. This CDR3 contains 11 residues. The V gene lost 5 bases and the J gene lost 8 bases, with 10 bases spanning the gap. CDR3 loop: CASSLRTKQYF. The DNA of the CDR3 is TGTGCCAGCAGCCTAAGGACGAAGCAGTACTTC.

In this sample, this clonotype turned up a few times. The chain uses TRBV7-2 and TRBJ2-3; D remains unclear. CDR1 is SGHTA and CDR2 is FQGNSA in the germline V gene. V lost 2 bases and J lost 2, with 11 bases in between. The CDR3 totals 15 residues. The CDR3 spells CASSLMSVPTDTQYF. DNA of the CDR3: TGTGCCAGCAGCTTAATGTCCGTTCCCACAGATACGCAGTATTTT.

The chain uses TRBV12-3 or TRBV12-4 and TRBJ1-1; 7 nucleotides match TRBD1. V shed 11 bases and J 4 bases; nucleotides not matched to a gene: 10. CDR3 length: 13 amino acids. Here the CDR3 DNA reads TGTGCCGGCACCAGGGACAGTATCACTGAAGCTTTCTTT. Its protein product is CAGTRDSITEAFF.

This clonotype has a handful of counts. CDR3 residues: CASSSIAGVGETQYF. DNA for the CDR3: TGTGCCAGCAGCTCTATAGCGGGAGTAGGAGAGACCCAGTACTTC. V usage is TRBV7-3 and J usage is TRBJ2-5; the match to TRBD2 covers 9 bases. This CDR3 spans 15 amino acids. In germline, CDR1 is SGHTA, CDR2 FQGTGA. With 4 bases clipped from V and 4 bases from J, the junction kept 7 bases outside the gene matches.

The CDR3 nucleotides are TGCGCCAGCGGGAGGGCGGGGCGAGACACAGATACGCAGTATTTT. This translates into CASGRAGRDTDTQYF. The V and J genes are TRBV5-1 and TRBJ2-3, with TRBD2 identical over 7 bases. J gave up 2 bases and V 7 bases, and 10 bases lay outside the gene matches. Per germline, CDR1 SGHRS and CDR2 YFSETQ. The CDR3 contains 15 residues.

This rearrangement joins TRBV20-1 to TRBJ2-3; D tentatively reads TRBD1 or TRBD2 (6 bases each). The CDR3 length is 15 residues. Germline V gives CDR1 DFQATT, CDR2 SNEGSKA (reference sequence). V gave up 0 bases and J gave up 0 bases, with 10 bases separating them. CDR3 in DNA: TGCAGTGCTAGAGACACAGGGACTAGCACAGATACGCAGTATTTT. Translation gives CSARDTGTSTDTQYF.

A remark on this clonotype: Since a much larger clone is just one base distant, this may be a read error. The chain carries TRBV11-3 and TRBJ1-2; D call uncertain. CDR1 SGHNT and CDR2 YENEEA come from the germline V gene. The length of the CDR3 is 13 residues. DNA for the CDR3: TGTGCCAGCAGCTTAGGAGACACCTCCAGTCCCAGCTTC. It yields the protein CASSLGDTSSPSF.

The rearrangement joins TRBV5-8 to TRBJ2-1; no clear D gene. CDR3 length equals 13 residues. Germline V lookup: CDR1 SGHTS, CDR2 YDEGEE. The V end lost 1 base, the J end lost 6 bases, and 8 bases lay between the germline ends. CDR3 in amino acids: CASSLWVPNEQFF. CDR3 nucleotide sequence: TGTGCCAGCAGCTTGTGGGTCCCCAATGAGCAGTTCTTC. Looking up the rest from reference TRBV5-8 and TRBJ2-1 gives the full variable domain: EAGVTQSPTHLIKTRGQQATLRCSPISGHTSVYWYQQALGLGLQFLLWYDEGEERNRGNFPPRFSGRQFPNYSSELNVNALELEDSALYLCASSLWVPNEQFFGPGTRLTVL.

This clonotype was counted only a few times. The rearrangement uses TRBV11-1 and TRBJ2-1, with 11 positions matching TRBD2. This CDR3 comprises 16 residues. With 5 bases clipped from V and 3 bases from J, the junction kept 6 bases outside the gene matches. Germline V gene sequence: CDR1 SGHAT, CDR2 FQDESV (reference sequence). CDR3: CASSRLAGTLYNEQFF. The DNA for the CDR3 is TGTGCCAGCAGCCGACTAGCGGGGACCCTCTACAATGAGCAGTTCTTC.

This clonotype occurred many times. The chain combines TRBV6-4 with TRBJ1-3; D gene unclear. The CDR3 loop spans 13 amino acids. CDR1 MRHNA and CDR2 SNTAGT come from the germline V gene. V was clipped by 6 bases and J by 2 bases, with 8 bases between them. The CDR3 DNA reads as TGTGCCAGCAGCCAAGCCCCTGGAAACACCATATATTTT. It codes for CASSQAPGNTIYF.

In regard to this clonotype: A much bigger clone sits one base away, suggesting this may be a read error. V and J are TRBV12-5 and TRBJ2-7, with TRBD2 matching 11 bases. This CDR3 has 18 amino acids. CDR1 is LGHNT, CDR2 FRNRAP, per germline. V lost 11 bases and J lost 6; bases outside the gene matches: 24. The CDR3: CAGGGGTSGYLRGFEQYF. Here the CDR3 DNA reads TGTGCTGGGGGGGGAGGGACTAGCGGATACCTAAGGGGGTTCGAGCAGTACTTC.

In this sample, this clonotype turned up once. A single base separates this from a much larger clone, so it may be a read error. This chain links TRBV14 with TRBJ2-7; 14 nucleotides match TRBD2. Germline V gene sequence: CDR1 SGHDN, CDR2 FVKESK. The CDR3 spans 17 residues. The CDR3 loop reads CARSPNWTSGRWYEQYF. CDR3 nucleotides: TGTGCCAGAAGCCCGAACTGGACTAGCGGGAGGTGGTACGAGCAGTACTTC.

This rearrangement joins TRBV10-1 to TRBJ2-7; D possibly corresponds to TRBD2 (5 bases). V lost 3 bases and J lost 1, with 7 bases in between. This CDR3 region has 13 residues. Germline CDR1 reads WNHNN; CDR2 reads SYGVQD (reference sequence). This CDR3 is CASSEGGSYEQYF. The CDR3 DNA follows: TGCGCCAGCAGTGAAGGAGGATCCTACGAGCAGTACTTC.

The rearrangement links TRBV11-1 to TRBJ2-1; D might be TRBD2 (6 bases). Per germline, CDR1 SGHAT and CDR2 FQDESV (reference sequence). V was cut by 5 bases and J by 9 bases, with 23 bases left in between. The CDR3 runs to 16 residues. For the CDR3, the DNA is TGTGCCAGCAGCCACCGGGACTCCTATTTTCGCGCTGAGCAGTTCTTC. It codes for CASSHRDSYFRAEQFF.

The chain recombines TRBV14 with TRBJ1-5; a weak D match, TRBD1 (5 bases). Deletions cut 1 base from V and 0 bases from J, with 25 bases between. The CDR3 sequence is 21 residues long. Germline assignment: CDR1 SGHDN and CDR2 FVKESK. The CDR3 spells CASSQVQGRRLPFYSNQPQHF. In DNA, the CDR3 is TGTGCCAGCAGCCAAGTCCAGGGACGTCGTCTCCCCTTTTATAGCAATCAGCCCCAGCATTTT.

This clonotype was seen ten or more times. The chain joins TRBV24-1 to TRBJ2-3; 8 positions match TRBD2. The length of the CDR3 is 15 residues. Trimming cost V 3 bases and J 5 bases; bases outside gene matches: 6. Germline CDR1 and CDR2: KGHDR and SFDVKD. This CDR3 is CATSDRGLVGDTQYF. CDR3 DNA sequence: TGTGCCACCAGTGATAGGGGACTAGTTGGAGATACGCAGTATTTT.

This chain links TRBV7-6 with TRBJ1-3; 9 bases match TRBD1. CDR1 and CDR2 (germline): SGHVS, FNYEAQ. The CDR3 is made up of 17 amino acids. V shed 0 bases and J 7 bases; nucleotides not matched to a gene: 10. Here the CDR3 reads CASSLAVPTGGFNTIYF. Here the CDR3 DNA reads TGTGCCAGCAGCTTAGCGGTCCCAACAGGGGGCTTTAACACCATATATTTT.

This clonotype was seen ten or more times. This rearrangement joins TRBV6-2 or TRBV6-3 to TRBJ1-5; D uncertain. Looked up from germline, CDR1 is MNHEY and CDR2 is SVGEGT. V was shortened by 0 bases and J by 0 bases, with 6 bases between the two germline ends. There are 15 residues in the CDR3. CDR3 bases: TGTGCCAGCAGTTACTCCGACTTTAGCAATCAGCCCCAGCATTTT. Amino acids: CASSYSDFSNQPQHF.

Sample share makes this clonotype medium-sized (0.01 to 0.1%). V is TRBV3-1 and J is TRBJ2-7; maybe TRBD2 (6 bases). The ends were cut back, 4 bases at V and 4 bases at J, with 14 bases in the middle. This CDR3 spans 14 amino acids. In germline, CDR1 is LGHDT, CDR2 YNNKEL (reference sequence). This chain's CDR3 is CASSRGLSKYEQYF. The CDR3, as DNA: TGTGCCAGCAGCCGAGGACTAAGCAAGTACGAGCAGTACTTC.

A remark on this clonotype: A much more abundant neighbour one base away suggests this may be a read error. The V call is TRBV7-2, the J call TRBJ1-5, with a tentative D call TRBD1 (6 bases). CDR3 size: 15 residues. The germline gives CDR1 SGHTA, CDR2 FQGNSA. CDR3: CASSLGHLSNQSQHF. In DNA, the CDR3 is TGTGCCAGCAGCCTGGGACACCTTAGCAATCAGTCCCAGCATTTT.